A selection of T cell receptor beta chains follows, all from one sample in a study of blood T cell repertoires in COVID-19. Here immunoSEQ multiplex PCR was the method, and the copy in TCRdb shows in-frame clones only, minus some. The table includes 120,000 or so clones, roughly four fifths detected once. The sample taken for sequencing was peripheral blood. The receptors were sampled from a woman between 65 and 79 years old with acute or convalescent COVID-19. The CDR3 runs from the conserved cysteine through the conserved F or W. A D gene is named only where the DNA matches it firmly. Some rows mark clone size as missing; the rest say once, few, many or name a class of expanded clone.

J: TRBJ2-1
V: TRBV5-8
D: TRBD1
size: -
CDR3: CASRGTGQKVGNEQFF
DNA: TGTGCCAGCAGGGGGACAGGCCAAAAAGTGGGTAATGAGCAGTTCTTC

J: TRBJ2-1
V: TRBV4-3
D: -
size: -
CDR3: CASSQARQYEQFF
DNA: TGCGCCAGCAGCCAAGCCCGACAATATGAGCAGTTCTTC

J: TRBJ2-3
V: TRBV9
D: TRBD1
size: -
CDR3: CASSVVGQGTDTQYF
DNA: TGTGCCAGCAGCGTAGTGGGACAGGGGACAGATACGCAGTATTTT

J: TRBJ2-1
V: TRBV19
D: TRBD2
size: -
CDR3: CASSPMTSGGAYNEQFF
DNA: TGTGCCAGTAGTCCCATGACTAGCGGGGGGGCCTACAATGAGCAGTTCTTC

J: TRBJ1-2
V: TRBV29-1
D: -
size: -
CDR3: CSVDRAYGYTF
DNA: TGCAGCGTTGACAGGGCCTATGGCTACACCTTC

J: TRBJ2-4
V: TRBV6-2/TRBV6-3
D: TRBD1
size: -
CDR3: CASSYETGGLKNIQYF
DNA: TGTGCCAGCAGTTACGAGACAGGGGGCCTTAAAAACATTCAGTACTTC

J: TRBJ1-3
V: TRBV7-2
D: -
size: few
CDR3: CASSLEPDSFSGNTIYF
DNA: TGTGCCAGCAGCTTAGAGCCGGACAGTTTCTCTGGAAACACCATATATTTT

J: TRBJ1-2
V: TRBV5-1
D: TRBD1
size: once
CDR3: CASSAGQLKNGYTF
DNA: TGCGCCAGCAGCGCGGGACAGCTGAAGAATGGCTACACCTTC

J: TRBJ1-4
V: TRBV5-6
D: -
size: -
CDR3: CASSLGVGVGEKLFF
DNA: TGTGCCAGCAGCTTGGGTGTCGGAGTCGGCGAAAAACTGTTTTTT

J: TRBJ2-5
V: TRBV9
D: -
size: -
CDR3: CASSLPNQETQYF
DNA: TGTGCCAGCAGTCTACCCAACCAAGAGACCCAGTACTTC

J: TRBJ1-5
V: TRBV7-9
D: -
size: -
CDR3: CASSLDSQPQHF
DNA: TGTGCCAGCAGCCTAGACAGTCAGCCCCAGCATTTT

J: TRBJ2-5
V: TRBV5-1
D: -
size: -
CDR3: CASSLAGQYQETQYF
DNA: TGCGCCAGCAGCTTGGCCGGACAGTACCAAGAGACCCAGTACTTC

J: TRBJ1-2
V: TRBV14
D: -
size: -
CDR3: CASSQDLQGYGYTF
DNA: TGTGCCAGCAGCCAAGATTTACAGGGCTATGGCTACACCTTC

J: TRBJ1-1
V: TRBV6-6
D: -
size: -
CDR3: CASRHTQGEAFF
DNA: TGTGCCAGCAGACACACACAGGGTGAAGCTTTCTTT

J: TRBJ2-2
V: TRBV3-1/TRBV3-2
D: TRBD1
size: -
CDR3: CASSRWGAGGKNTGELFF
DNA: TGTGCCAGCAGCCGGTGGGGGGCAGGGGGCAAGAACACCGGGGAGCTGTTTTTT

J: TRBJ1-6
V: TRBV2
D: TRBD1
size: once
CDR3: CASTDRDSHNSPLHF
DNA: TGTGCCAGCACTGACCGGGACAGCCACAATTCACCCCTCCACTTT

J: TRBJ1-1
V: TRBV19
D: TRBD1
size: -
CDR3: CASSITGVQGEAFF
DNA: TGTGCCAGTAGTATAACAGGGGTACAGGGTGAAGCTTTCTTT

J: TRBJ1-5
V: TRBV6-5
D: -
size: -
CDR3: CASSSHQGSFNQPQHF
DNA: TGTGCCAGCAGTTCCCATCAGGGGAGTTTCAATCAGCCCCAGCATTTT

J: TRBJ2-5
V: TRBV6-5
D: TRBD2
size: -
CDR3: CASSSRTSGGMETQYF
DNA: TGTGCCAGCAGTTCACGGACTAGCGGGGGGATGGAGACCCAGTACTTC

J: TRBJ1-1
V: TRBV7-9
D: -
size: once
CDR3: CASSRTDSEAFF
DNA: TGTGCCAGCAGCCGCACAGATTCCGAAGCTTTCTTT

J: TRBJ2-6
V: TRBV5-6
D: -
size: -
CDR3: CASMAPSGANVLTF
DNA: TGTGCCAGCATGGCCCCCTCTGGGGCCAACGTCCTGACTTTC

J: TRBJ1-2
V: TRBV12-3/TRBV12-4
D: TRBD1
size: few
CDR3: CASRSTGGKSTF
DNA: TGTGCCAGCAGGAGTACAGGGGGTAAATCCACCTTC

J: TRBJ1-1
V: TRBV4-3
D: -
size: once
CDR3: CASSLQSVNTEAFF
DNA: TGCGCCAGCAGCCTACAGTCGGTAAACACTGAAGCTTTCTTT

J: TRBJ1-3
V: TRBV24-1
D: TRBD1
size: once
CDR3: CATSDPRQGGNTIYF
DNA: TGTGCCACCAGTGACCCTCGACAGGGAGGAAACACCATATATTTT

J: TRBJ2-1
V: TRBV4-3
D: -
size: -
CDR3: CASSEDRSTYNEQFF
DNA: TGCGCCAGCAGCGAAGACAGGTCGACCTACAATGAGCAGTTCTTC

J: TRBJ1-2
V: TRBV3-1/TRBV3-2
D: -
size: -
CDR3: CASSSSYWRQNYGYTF
DNA: TGTGCCAGCAGCTCCTCCTATTGGCGACAGAACTATGGCTACACCTTC

J: TRBJ1-2
V: TRBV7-6
D: -
size: -
CDR3: CASSLDGNYGYTF
DNA: TGTGCCAGCAGCTTAGACGGGAACTATGGCTACACCTTC

J: TRBJ1-5
V: TRBV7-8
D: -
size: -
CDR3: CASSFGVVNNQPQHF
DNA: TGTGCCAGCAGCTTCGGGGTAGTAAACAATCAGCCCCAGCATTTT

J: TRBJ1-5
V: TRBV19
D: -
size: -
CDR3: CASKPRGGTRNQPQHF
DNA: TGTGCCAGTAAGCCAAGGGGGGGGACGAGAAATCAGCCCCAGCATTTT

J: TRBJ1-1
V: TRBV9
D: -
size: -
CDR3: CASSVGGYTEAFF
DNA: TGTGCCAGCAGCGTGGGGGGTTACACTGAAGCTTTCTTT

J: TRBJ1-1
V: TRBV7-9
D: TRBD1
size: -
CDR3: CASSLWTGGRRFEAFF
DNA: TGTGCCAGCAGCTTATGGACAGGGGGCCGTAGGTTTGAAGCTTTCTTT

J: TRBJ2-3
V: TRBV7-2
D: TRBD2
size: -
CDR3: CASSFGLAGGRVTDTQYF
DNA: TGTGCCAGCAGCTTCGGACTAGCGGGGGGGCGGGTGACAGATACGCAGTATTTT

J: TRBJ2-3
V: TRBV4-2
D: -
size: -
CDR3: CASSQDSDSDTQYF
DNA: TGTGCCAGCAGCCAAGATTCAGATTCAGATACGCAGTATTTT

J: TRBJ2-3
V: TRBV6-1
D: TRBD2
size: -
CDR3: CASSEFLLAGSTDTQYF
DNA: TGTGCCAGCAGTGAATTCCTGTTAGCGGGGAGCACAGATACGCAGTATTTT

J: TRBJ1-4
V: TRBV24-1
D: -
size: -
CDR3: CATSEPLRTGIPSTNEKLFF
DNA: TGTGCCACCAGTGAGCCACTCCGAACAGGGATACCCTCAACTAATGAAAAACTGTTTTTT

J: TRBJ1-1
V: TRBV11-3
D: TRBD1
size: few
CDR3: CASSLWGQPNTEAFF
DNA: TGTGCCAGCAGCTTATGGGGACAGCCGAACACTGAAGCTTTCTTT

J: TRBJ1-4
V: TRBV10-2
D: -
size: -
CDR3: CASSEPDRSTNEKLFF
DNA: TGCGCCAGCAGTGAGCCTGACAGGTCAACTAATGAAAAACTGTTTTTT

J: TRBJ1-1
V: TRBV7-8
D: TRBD1
size: once
CDR3: CASSLETGVTEAFF
DNA: TGTGCCAGCAGCTTAGAGACAGGGGTCACTGAAGCTTTCTTT

J: TRBJ1-1
V: TRBV5-1
D: -
size: few
CDR3: CASSLYGQYTEAFF
DNA: TGCGCCAGCAGCTTGTATGGACAGTACACTGAAGCTTTCTTT

J: TRBJ2-1
V: TRBV6-5
D: -
size: -
CDR3: CASSYSVVNEQFF
DNA: TGTGCCAGCAGTTACTCGGTAGTGAATGAGCAGTTCTTC

J: TRBJ1-3
V: TRBV7-2
D: -
size: -
CDR3: CASSLYVSSGNTIYF
DNA: TGTGCCAGCAGCTTATATGTGAGCTCTGGAAACACCATATATTTT

J: TRBJ2-5
V: TRBV4-1
D: -
size: -
CDR3: CASSQGGRATETQYF
DNA: TGCGCCAGCAGCCAAGGGGGCAGGGCGACAGAGACCCAGTACTTC